What follows are 22 T cell receptor beta chains derived from one specimen sequenced in a study of T cell responses to AZD1222 COVID-19 vaccine. Clones were read by immunoSEQ multiplex PCR, and TCRdb kept only the in-frame ones, dropping some. The table records 85,000 to 90,000 clones, approximately 89% of them present only once. The starting material was peripheral blood, obtained on day 0 of AZD1222 vaccination. These receptors were taken from an adult in good health.

This chain joins TRBV7-9 and TRBJ1-2; a weak D match, TRBD1 (5 bases). From germline, CDR1 is SEHNR and CDR2 FQNEAQ (reference sequence). V lost 10 bases, J lost 7 bases, and 10 bases lay in between. CDR3 size: 10 residues. The CDR3 bases are TGTGCCATCAGGGAGACTGGCTACACCTTC. Its protein product is CAIRETGYTF.

V usage is TRBV25-1 and J usage is TRBJ2-1; weak D call: TRBD2 (6 bases). Germline V gives CDR1 MGHDK, CDR2 SYGVNS. The CDR3 spans 15 residues. V was clipped by 2 bases and J by 3 bases, with 11 bases between them. As DNA, the CDR3 is TGTGCCAGCAGTGAAGTGGCGGGATACTACAATGAGCAGTTCTTC. Its protein is CASSEVAGYYNEQFF. Based on the CDR3 plus reference TRBV25-1 and TRBJ2-1, the full variable domain is EADIYQTPRYLVIGTGKKITLECSQTMGHDKMYWYQQDPGMELHLIHYSYGVNSTEKGDLSSESTVSRIRTEHFPLTLESARPSHTSQYLCASSEVAGYYNEQFFGPGTRLTVL.

The genes are TRBV6-5 and TRBJ2-3, with D possibly being TRBD2 (5 bases). The germline V gene has CDR1 MNHEY and CDR2 SVGAGI. CDR3 length: 15 amino acids. V dropped 0 bases and J dropped 4 bases, with 11 bases sitting between them. CDR3 DNA sequence: TGTGCCAGCAGTTACTCGGGCGGGTTTTCAGATACGCAGTATTTT. Translation: CASSYSGGFSDTQYF.

This chain connects TRBV7-2 to TRBJ2-1; TRBD1 matches 7 bases. Germline CDR1 SGHTA, CDR2 FQGNSA. V lost 5 bases, J lost 4 bases, and 8 bases stayed unmatched. The CDR3 is made up of 15 amino acids. CDR3 residues: CASSQPGQPYNEQFF. CDR3 coding DNA: TGTGCCAGCAGCCAACCGGGACAGCCTTACAATGAGCAGTTCTTC.

This clone was counted between two and nine times. CDR3 region: CASSPQTGGGTEAFF. The DNA of the CDR3 is TGTGCCAGCAGCCCGCAGACAGGGGGCGGCACTGAAGCTTTCTTT. This chain connects TRBV7-2 to TRBJ1-1; 10 bases line up with TRBD1. The CDR3 is made up of 15 amino acids. Germline V lookup: CDR1 SGHTA, CDR2 FQGNSA. V trimming: 5 bases; J trimming: 4 bases; junction bases outside the gene matches: 7.

This chain joins TRBV3-1 (or the pseudogene TRBV3-2) and TRBJ2-1, with unresolved D. The CDR3 length is 12 residues. In germline, CDR1 is LGHDT, CDR2 YNNKEL (reference sequence). The ends were cut back, 1 base at V and 15 bases at J, with 13 bases in the middle. The CDR3 sequence: CASSQARRAAFF. The CDR3 nucleotides are TGTGCCAGCAGCCAAGCCCGAAGGGCCGCGTTCTTC.

The chain couples TRBV18 to TRBJ2-3; tentatively, D is TRBD1 (6 bases). Per germline, CDR1 KGHSH and CDR2 LQKENI. The CDR3 runs 13 residues. The V end was cut by 4 bases, the J end by 2 bases, with 7 bases between. The DNA for the CDR3 is TGTGCCAGCTCACGGGACAACACAGATACGCAGTATTTT. Translated: CASSRDNTDTQYF.

The CDR3 sequence: CASGLRTSGGLFLPNTMDTQYF. The CDR3 DNA is TGTGCTAGTGGTTTGAGAACTAGCGGGGGGCTCTTTCTCCCCAACACAATGGATACGCAGTATTTT. The chain combines TRBV12-5 with TRBJ2-3, with TRBD2 matching 12 bases. The CDR3 sequence is 22 residues long. After removal of 2 bases from V and 6 bases from J, the junction contained 24 bases not matched to a gene. Per the germline V gene, CDR1 is LGHNT and CDR2 is FRNRAP.

For the CDR3, the DNA is TGTGCCAGCAGCCCCGCGGGTGGACAAGAGACCCAGTACTTC. As protein: CASSPAGGQETQYF. The chain uses TRBV7-2 and TRBJ2-5, with D possibly TRBD2 on 5 matching bases. Germline V CDR1 and CDR2: SGHTA, FQGNSA. The germline V and J ends were trimmed by 5 bases and 2 bases, with 12 bases remaining between them. This CDR3 region has 14 residues.

The chain combines TRBV5-1 with TRBJ2-2, with D possibly matching TRBD2 (5 bases). This CDR3 spans 14 amino acids. Germline CDR1 and CDR2: SGHRS and YFSETQ. The ends were cut back, 0 bases at V and 5 bases at J, with 8 bases in the middle. As DNA, the CDR3 is TGCGCCAGCAGCTTGGACCTAGCAACCGGGGAGCTGTTTTTT. Encoded protein: CASSLDLATGELFF.

This chain uses TRBV5-5 with TRBJ1-2, with TRBD1 matching over 7 bases. The CDR3 runs 14 residues. V shed 3 bases, J shed 5 bases, and the junction held 7 bases outside the gene matches. CDR1 is SGHKS and CDR2 is YYEKEE in the germline V gene (reference sequence). This CDR3 is CASSSLGTAYGYTF. The CDR3 DNA sequence: TGTGCCAGCAGCTCCCTGGGGACAGCTTATGGCTACACCTTC.

The chain couples TRBV6-1 to TRBJ2-2; 10 bases line up with TRBD1. The trim removed 2 bases at V and 4 bases at J, leaving 4 bases unmatched. Germline CDR1 and CDR2: MNHNS and SASEGT. This CDR3 has 16 residues. CDR3 loop: CASSELRDRGTGELFF. Written as DNA, the CDR3 is TGTGCCAGCAGTGAATTAAGGGACAGGGGCACCGGGGAGCTGTTTTTT.

The chain uses TRBV10-3 and TRBJ1-2, with D possibly TRBD1 on 5 matching bases. This CDR3 has 15 residues. Germline loops: CDR1 ENHRY, CDR2 SYGVKD. V was shortened by 2 bases and J by 8 bases, with 18 bases between the two germline ends. The chain's CDR3 is CAISEIGGGPSGYTF. The CDR3 DNA reads as TGTGCCATCAGTGAGATTGGGGGAGGGCCTTCCGGCTACACCTTC.

The chain carries TRBV7-2 and TRBJ2-5; D assignment may be TRBD1 or TRBD2 (5 bases each). The CDR3 spans 16 residues. Trimming removed 5 bases from V and 1 base from J, with 17 bases in between. Germline CDR1 SGHTA, CDR2 FQGNSA. The CDR3 protein is CASSPSPRGFQETQYF. CDR3 in DNA: TGTGCCAGCAGCCCTAGCCCCCGGGGCTTCCAAGAGACCCAGTACTTC.

This sequence joins TRBV6-6 and TRBJ1-4, with 8 nucleotides matching TRBD1. This CDR3 has 16 residues. V shed 5 bases, J shed 0 bases, and the junction held 5 bases outside the gene matches. The germline CDR1 and CDR2 sequences are MNHNY and SVGAGI (reference sequence). The CDR3 DNA is TGTGCCAGCAGTAAACAGGGGGGGGCAACTAATGAAAAACTGTTTTTT. It translates to CASSKQGGATNEKLFF.

The genes are TRBV19 and TRBJ2-3, with 9 bases aligning to TRBD1. Germline values: CDR1 LNHDA, CDR2 SQIVND (reference sequence). The V and J ends lost 9 bases and 0 bases, in that order; junction bases with no gene match: 4. The CDR3 spans 14 residues. The CDR3 DNA sequence: TGTGCCAGCCGGGACAGGGCAAGCACAGATACGCAGTATTTT. This gives the protein CASRDRASTDTQYF. Full variable domain (outside the CDR3, taken from reference TRBV19 and TRBJ2-3): DGGITQSPKYLFRKEGQNVTLSCEQNLNHDAMYWYRQDPGQGLRLIYYSQIVNDFQKGDIAEGYSVSREKKESFPLTVTSAQKNPTAFYLCASRDRASTDTQYFGPGTRLTVL.

The chain employs TRBV5-6 and TRBJ1-6; D might be TRBD1 (6 bases). CDR3 length: 14 residues. Germline CDR1 is SGHDT and CDR2 is YYEEEE. Trimming removed 6 bases from V and 7 bases from J, with 14 bases in between. The CDR3 here is CASTMWGRNSPLHF. CDR3 bases: TGTGCCAGCACCATGTGGGGGCGAAATTCACCCCTCCACTTT.

The chain recombines TRBV19 with TRBJ1-5; D not certain. The CDR3 covers 15 residues. Trimming removed 3 bases from V and 0 bases from J, with 9 bases in between. Germline V lookup: CDR1 LNHDA, CDR2 SQIVND (reference sequence). The DNA of the CDR3 is TGTGCCAGTAGTATTAGACAACCTAGCAATCAGCCCCAGCATTTT. Amino acid sequence: CASSIRQPSNQPQHF.

The V call is TRBV9, the J call TRBJ2-2, with D uncertain. The CDR3 is made up of 15 amino acids. Trimming cost V 0 bases and J 6 bases, with 12 bases left between them. Germline CDR1 and CDR2: SGDLS and YYNGEE. The CDR3 spells CASSVAANGAGELFF. The CDR3 DNA reads TGTGCCAGCAGCGTAGCGGCGAATGGGGCCGGGGAGCTGTTTTTT.

J is TRBJ2-2 and V is TRBV7-8; 8 bases align to TRBD2. J gave up 4 bases and V 3 bases, and 1 base lay outside the gene matches. Germline V gene data show CDR1 as SGHVS and CDR2 as FQNEAQ. The CDR3 spans 14 residues. The CDR3 region has the DNA TGTGCCAGCAGCTTCGCGGGGGGCACCGGGGAGCTGTTTTTT. It translates to CASSFAGGTGELFF.

The chain joins TRBV6-4 to TRBJ2-7; weak D call: TRBD1 (5 bases). The V end was cut by 4 bases, the J end by 2 bases, with 18 bases between. CDR3 length: 16 amino acids. The germline V gene has CDR1 MRHNA and CDR2 SNTAGT. As DNA, the CDR3 is TGTGCCAGCAGTGTCCTCAGGGCAGCAGAAGCCTACGAGCAGTACTTC. Its protein is CASSVLRAAEAYEQYF.

This clone is a singleton in its sample. The chain couples TRBV20-1 to TRBJ2-1; TRBD2 agrees at 7 bases. J lost 0 bases, V lost 3 bases, and 5 bases had no gene match. The CDR3 spans 15 residues. Per the germline V gene, CDR1 is DFQATT and CDR2 is SNEGSKA (reference sequence). The CDR3 bases are TGCAGTGCTAGTGGGGGGGGGAACTCCTACAATGAGCAGTTCTTC. It yields the protein CSASGGGNSYNEQFF.